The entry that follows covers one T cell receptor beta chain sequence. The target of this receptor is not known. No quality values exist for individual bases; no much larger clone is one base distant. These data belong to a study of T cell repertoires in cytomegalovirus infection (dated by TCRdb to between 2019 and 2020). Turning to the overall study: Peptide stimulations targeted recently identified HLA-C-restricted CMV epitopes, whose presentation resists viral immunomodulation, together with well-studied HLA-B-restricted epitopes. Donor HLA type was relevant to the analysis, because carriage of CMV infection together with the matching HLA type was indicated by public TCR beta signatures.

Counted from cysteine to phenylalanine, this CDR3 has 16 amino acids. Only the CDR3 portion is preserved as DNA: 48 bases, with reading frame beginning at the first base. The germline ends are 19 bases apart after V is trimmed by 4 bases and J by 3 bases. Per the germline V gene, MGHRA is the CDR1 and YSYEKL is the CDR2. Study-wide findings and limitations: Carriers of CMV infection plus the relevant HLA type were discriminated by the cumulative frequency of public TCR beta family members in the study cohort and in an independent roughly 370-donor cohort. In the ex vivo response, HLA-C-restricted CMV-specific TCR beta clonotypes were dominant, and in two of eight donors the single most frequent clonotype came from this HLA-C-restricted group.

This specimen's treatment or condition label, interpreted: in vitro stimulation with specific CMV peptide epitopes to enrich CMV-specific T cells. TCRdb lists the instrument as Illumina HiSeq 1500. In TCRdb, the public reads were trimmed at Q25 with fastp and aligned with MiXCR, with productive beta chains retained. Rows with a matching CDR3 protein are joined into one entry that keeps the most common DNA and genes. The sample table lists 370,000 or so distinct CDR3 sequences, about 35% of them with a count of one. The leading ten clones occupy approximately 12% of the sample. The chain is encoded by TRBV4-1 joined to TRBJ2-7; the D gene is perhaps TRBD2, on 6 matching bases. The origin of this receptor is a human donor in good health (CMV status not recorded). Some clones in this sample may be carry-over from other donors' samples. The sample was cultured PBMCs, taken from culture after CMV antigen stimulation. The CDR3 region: CASSPSAGRGHYEQYF. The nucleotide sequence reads TGCGCCAGCAGCCCCTCCGCGGGGCGGGGTCACTACGAGCAGTACTTC.